In its sample, the clone carrying this T cell receptor beta chain is medium-sized. Its cognate antigen is unknown. Time point noted: sample taken at primary tumor resection. Samples were donated by 72 untreated early-stage non-small cell lung cancer patients. In each case, whole RNA from tumor, nontumor lung or frozen PBMC was sequenced unsorted. CDR1 and CDR2 (germline): DFQATT, SNEGSKA (reference sequence). The CDR3 has 16 residues. The data derive from a study of spatial heterogeneity in lung cancer. Across the whole study: A consistent excess of beta-chain over alpha-chain sequences was detected. Overall study results and limits: Expanded alpha and beta TCR counts within tumors tracked tumor mutation counts.

MiXCR, applied by TCRdb to the 5' RACE reads, yields one record per CDR3 protein. The sample has 15,000 or so distinct CDR3 sequences, under 8% seen once. The source of this sequence is a male donor with early-stage non-small cell lung cancer. J is TRBJ1-3 and V is TRBV20-1; TRBD1 is a possible D gene (6 bases). The material was lung tumor tissue, obtained at surgery. The CDR3 loop reads CSAIRGQGFSGNTIYF. The CDR3 nucleotides are TGCAGCGCGATCCGGGGGCAGGGCTTCTCTGGAAACACCATATATTTT.